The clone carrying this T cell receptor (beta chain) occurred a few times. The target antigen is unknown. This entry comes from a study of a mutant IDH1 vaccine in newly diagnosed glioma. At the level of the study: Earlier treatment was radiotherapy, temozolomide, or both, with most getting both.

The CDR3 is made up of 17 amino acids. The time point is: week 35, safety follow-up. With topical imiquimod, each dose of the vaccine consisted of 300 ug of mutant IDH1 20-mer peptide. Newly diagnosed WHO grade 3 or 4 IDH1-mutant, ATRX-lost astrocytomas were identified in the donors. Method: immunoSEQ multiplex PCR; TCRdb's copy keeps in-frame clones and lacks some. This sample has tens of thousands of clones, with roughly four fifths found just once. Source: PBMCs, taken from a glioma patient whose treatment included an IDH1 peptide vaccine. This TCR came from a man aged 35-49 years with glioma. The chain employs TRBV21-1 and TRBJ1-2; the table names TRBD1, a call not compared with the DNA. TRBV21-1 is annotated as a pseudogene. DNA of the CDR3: TGTGCCAGCAGCAAGACAGGGTGGATCCTCACTAGCTATGGCTACACCTTC. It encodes CASSKTGWILTSYGYTF.